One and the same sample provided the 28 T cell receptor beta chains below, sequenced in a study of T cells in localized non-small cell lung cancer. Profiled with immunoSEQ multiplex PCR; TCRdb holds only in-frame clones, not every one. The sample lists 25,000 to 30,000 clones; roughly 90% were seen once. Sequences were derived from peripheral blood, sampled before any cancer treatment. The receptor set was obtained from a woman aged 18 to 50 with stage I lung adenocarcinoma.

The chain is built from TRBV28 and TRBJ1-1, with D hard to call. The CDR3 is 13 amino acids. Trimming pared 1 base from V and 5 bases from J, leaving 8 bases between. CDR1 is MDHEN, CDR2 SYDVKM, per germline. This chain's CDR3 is CASSLSWETEAFF. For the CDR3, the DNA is TGTGCCAGCAGTTTATCTTGGGAGACTGAAGCTTTCTTT.

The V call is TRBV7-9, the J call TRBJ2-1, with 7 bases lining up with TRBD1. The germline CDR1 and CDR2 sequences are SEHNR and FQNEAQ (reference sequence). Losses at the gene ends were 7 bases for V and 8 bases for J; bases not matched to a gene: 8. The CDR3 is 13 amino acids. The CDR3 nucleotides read TGTGCCAGCACCAGGGGGAACGGGGATGAGCAGTTCTTC. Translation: CASTRGNGDEQFF.

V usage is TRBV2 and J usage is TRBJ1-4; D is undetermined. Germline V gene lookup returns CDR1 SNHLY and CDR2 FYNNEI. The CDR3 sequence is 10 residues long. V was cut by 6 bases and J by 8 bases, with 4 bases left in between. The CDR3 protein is CASRKEKLFF. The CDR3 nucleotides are TGTGCCAGCAGGAAAGAAAAACTGTTTTTT.

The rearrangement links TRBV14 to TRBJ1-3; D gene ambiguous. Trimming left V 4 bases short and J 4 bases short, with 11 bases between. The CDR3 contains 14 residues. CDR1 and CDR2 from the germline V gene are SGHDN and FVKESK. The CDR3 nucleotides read TGTGCCAGCAGCCCGACTACCGCCGGAAACACCATATATTTT. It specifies CASSPTTAGNTIYF.

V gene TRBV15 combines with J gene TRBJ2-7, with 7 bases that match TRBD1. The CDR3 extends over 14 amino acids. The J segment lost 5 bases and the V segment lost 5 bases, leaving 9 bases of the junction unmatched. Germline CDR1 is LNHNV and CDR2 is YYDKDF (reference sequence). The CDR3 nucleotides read TGTGCCACCAGCGTTCAACAGGGGATCAACGAGCAGTACTTC. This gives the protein CATSVQQGINEQYF.

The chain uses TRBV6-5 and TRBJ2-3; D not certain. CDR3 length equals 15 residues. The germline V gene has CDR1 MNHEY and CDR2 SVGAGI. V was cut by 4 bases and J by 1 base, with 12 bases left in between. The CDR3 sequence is CASSLGFMGTDTQYF. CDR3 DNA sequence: TGTGCCAGCAGTTTAGGGTTTATGGGCACAGATACGCAGTATTTT.

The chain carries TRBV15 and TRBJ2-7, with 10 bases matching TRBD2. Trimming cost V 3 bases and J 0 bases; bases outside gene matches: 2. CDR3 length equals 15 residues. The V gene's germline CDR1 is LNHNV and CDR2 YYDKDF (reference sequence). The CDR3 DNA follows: TGTGCCACCAGCAGGAAGCGGGAGGGCTCCTACGAGCAGTACTTC. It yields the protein CATSRKREGSYEQYF.

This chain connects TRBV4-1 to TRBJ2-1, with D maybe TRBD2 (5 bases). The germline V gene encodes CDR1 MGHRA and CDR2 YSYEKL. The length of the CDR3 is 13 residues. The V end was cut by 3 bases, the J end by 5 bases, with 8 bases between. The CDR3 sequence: CASSHPGNNEQFF. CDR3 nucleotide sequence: TGCGCCAGCAGCCACCCCGGGAACAATGAGCAGTTCTTC.

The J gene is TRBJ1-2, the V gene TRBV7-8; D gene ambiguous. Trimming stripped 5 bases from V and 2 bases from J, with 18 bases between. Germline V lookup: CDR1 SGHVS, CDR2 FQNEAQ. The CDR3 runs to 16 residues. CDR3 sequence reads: CASSPHTSRGNYGYTF. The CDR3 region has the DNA TGTGCCAGCAGCCCCCATACCTCCAGAGGGAACTATGGCTACACCTTC. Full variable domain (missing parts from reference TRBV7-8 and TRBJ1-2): GAGVSQSPRYKVAKRGQDVALRCDPISGHVSLFWYQQALGQGPEFLTYFQNEAQLDKSGLPSDRFFAERPEGSVSTLKIQRTQQEDSAVYLCASSPHTSRGNYGYTFGSGTRLTVV.

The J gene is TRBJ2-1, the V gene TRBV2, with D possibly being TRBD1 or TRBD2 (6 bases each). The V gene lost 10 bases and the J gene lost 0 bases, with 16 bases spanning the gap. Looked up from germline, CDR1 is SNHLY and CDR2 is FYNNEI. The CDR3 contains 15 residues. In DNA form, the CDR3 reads TGTGCCACCCCAAAGGGGGAGGACTCCTACAATGAGCAGTTCTTC. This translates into CATPKGEDSYNEQFF.

The CDR3 DNA is TGTGCCAGCAGCTTAAGGCTAGCGGGTTGGGGCACAGATACGCAGTATTTT. This encodes CASSLRLAGWGTDTQYF. This chain links TRBV7-2 with TRBJ2-3; 8 positions match TRBD2. The CDR3 covers 17 residues. Germline CDR1 reads SGHTA; CDR2 reads FQGNSA. V gave up 2 bases and J gave up 1 base; unmatched junction bases: 8.

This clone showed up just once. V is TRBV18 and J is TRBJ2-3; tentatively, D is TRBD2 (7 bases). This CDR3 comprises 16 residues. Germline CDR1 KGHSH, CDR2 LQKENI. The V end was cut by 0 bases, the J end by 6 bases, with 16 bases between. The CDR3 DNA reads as TGTGCCAGCTCACCACCCCGGGGAGGGGGATCTGATACGCAGTATTTT. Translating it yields CASSPPRGGGSDTQYF.

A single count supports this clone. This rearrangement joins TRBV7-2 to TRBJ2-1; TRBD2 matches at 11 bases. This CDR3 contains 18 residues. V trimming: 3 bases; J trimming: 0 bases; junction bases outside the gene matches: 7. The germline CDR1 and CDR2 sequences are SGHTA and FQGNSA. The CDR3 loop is CASSFRLAGPSSYNEQFF. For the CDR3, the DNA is TGTGCCAGCAGCTTCCGACTAGCGGGACCTAGCTCCTACAATGAGCAGTTCTTC. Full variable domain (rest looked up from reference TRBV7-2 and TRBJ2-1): GAGVSQSPSNKVTEKGKDVELRCDPISGHTALYWYRQSLGQGLEFLIYFQGNSAPDKSGLPSDRFSAERTGGSVSTLTIQRTQQEDSAVYLCASSFRLAGPSSYNEQFFGPGTRLTVL.

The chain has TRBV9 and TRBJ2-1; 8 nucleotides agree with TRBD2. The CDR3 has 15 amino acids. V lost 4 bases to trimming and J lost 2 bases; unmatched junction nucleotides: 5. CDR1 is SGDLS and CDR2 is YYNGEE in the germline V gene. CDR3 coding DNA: TGTGCCAGCAGCCCACTAGCGGAACCCTACAATGAGCAGTTCTTC. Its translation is CASSPLAEPYNEQFF.

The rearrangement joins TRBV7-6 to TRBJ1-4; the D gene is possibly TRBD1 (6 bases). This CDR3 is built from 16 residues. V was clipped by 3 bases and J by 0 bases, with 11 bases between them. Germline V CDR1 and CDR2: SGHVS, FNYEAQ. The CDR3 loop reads CASSFRGGTTNEKLFF. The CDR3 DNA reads TGTGCCAGCAGCTTCAGGGGAGGGACAACTAATGAAAAACTGTTTTTT.

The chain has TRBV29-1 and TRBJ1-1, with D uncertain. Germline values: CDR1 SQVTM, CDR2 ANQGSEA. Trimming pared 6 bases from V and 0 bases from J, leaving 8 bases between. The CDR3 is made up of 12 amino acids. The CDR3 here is CSVERVNTEAFF. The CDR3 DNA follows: TGCAGCGTCGAGAGGGTGAACACTGAAGCTTTCTTT.

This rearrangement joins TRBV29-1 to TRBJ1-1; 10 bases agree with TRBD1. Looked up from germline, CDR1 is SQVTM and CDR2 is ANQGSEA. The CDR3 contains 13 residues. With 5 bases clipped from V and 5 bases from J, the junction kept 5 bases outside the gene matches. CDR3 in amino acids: CSVTGQGITEAFF. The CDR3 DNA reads TGCAGCGTTACGGGACAGGGGATAACTGAAGCTTTCTTT.

The CDR3 loop reads CATSRERAGGDEQYF. The CDR3, as DNA: TGTGCCACCAGCAGAGAGAGGGCAGGAGGGGACGAGCAGTACTTC. The chain is built from TRBV15 and TRBJ2-7; maybe TRBD2 (6 bases). Looked up from germline, CDR1 is LNHNV and CDR2 is YYDKDF (reference sequence). CDR3 length equals 15 residues. The V end lost 0 bases, the J end lost 5 bases, and 14 bases lay between the germline ends.

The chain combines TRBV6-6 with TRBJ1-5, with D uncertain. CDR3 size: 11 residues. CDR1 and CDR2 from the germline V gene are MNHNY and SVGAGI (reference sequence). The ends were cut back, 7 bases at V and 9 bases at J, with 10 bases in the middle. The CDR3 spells CASNTAGPQHF. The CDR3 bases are TGTGCCAGCAATACAGCAGGGCCCCAGCATTTT.

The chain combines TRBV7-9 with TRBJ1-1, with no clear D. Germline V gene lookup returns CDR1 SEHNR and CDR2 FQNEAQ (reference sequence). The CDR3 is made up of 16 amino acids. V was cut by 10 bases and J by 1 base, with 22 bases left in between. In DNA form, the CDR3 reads TGTGCCACCTACACTGGACCCGTCCGCTCGAACACTGAAGCTTTCTTT. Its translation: CATYTGPVRSNTEAFF.

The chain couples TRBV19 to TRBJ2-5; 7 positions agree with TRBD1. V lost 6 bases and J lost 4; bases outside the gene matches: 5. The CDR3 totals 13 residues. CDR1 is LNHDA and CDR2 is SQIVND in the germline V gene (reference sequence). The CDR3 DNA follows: TGTGCCAGTAGCATGACAGGGTTAGAGACCCAGTACTTC. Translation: CASSMTGLETQYF.

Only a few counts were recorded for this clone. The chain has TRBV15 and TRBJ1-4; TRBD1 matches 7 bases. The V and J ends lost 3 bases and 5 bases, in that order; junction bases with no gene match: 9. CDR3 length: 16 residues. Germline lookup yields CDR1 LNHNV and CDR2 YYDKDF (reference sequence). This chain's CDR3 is CATSRVWTGENEKLFF. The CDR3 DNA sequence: TGTGCCACCAGCAGGGTGTGGACAGGTGAAAATGAAAAACTGTTTTTT. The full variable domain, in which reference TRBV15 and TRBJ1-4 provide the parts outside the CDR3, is DAMVIQNPRYQVTQFGKPVTLSCSQTLNHNVMYWYQQKSSQAPKLLFHYYDKDFNNEADTPDNFQSRRPNTSFCFLDIRSPGLGDTAMYLCATSRVWTGENEKLFFGSGTQLSVL.

In DNA form, the CDR3 reads TGTGCCAGCAGTGATCCCCGGCAGGGGAAGGGGTATCAGCCCCAGCATTTT. This translates into CASSDPRQGKGYQPQHF. This chain links TRBV6-1 with TRBJ1-5, with D maybe TRBD1 (6 bases). This CDR3 has 17 amino acids. Looked up from germline, CDR1 is MNHNS and CDR2 is SASEGT. V was clipped by 3 bases and J by 5 bases, with 20 bases between them.

CDR3 region: CASSEGPSRHF. The CDR3 nucleotides are TGTGCCAGCAGTGAAGGGCCCTCCCGGCATTTT. This chain links TRBV6-1 with TRBJ1-5, with no clear D. The CDR3 length is 11 residues. V was pared by 1 base and J by 15 bases, with 10 bases between. Per germline, CDR1 MNHNS and CDR2 SASEGT.

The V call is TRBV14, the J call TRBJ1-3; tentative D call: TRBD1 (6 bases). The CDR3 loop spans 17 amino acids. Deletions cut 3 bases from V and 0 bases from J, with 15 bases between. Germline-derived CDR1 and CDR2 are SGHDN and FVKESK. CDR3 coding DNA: TGTGCCAGCAGCCACACAAGGGGGATCGTCTCTGGAAACACCATATATTTT. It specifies CASSHTRGIVSGNTIYF.

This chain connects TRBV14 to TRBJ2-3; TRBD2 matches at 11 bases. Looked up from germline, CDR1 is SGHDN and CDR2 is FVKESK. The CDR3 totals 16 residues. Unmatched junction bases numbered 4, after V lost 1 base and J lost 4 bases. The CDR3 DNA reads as TGTGCCAGCAGCCAAGTATTAGCGGGAGGGCCAGATACGCAGTATTTT. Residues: CASSQVLAGGPDTQYF.

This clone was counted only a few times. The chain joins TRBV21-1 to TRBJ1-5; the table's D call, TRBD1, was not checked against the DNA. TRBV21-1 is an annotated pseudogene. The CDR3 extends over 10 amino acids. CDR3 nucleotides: TGTGCCAGCACCAGTCAGCCCCAGCATTTT. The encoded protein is CASTSQPQHF.

CDR3 coding DNA: TGTGCCAGCTCACCAGGCGGCAGAACTAACTATGGCTACACCTTC. Its translation: CASSPGGRTNYGYTF. V is TRBV18 and J is TRBJ1-2; D gene unclear. The germline V gene has CDR1 KGHSH and CDR2 LQKENI. This CDR3 has 15 amino acids. Deletions cut 2 bases from V and 0 bases from J, with 10 bases between.